This TCR beta chain was sequenced for a study of T cell responses to AZD1222 COVID-19 vaccine. Study-level points and caveats: Baseline seropositivity occurred in only 5 or 6 AZD1222 recipients. After the peak T cell response, and only then, were repertoires sampled. White British people made up most donors, females outnumbered males, and clonal diversity was possibly underestimated.

Points on this clone: Its cognate antigen is unknown.

CDR1 is SGDLS and CDR2 is YYNGEE in the germline V gene. The CDR3 covers 14 residues. V was pared by 0 bases and J by 5 bases, with 11 bases between. TCRdb's copy holds only in-frame clones and misses some; the assay was immunoSEQ multiplex PCR. The data show about 170,000 clones, roughly nine tenths seen once. This specimen consisted of peripheral blood, obtained 28 days after the second AZD1222 dose. The clonotype was recovered from an adult who received the AZD1222 COVID-19 vaccine. The V gene is TRBV9, the J gene TRBJ2-5; either TRBD1 or TRBD2 may fit D (5 bases each). The CDR3: CASSVGREWETQYF. The CDR3 nucleotides are TGTGCCAGCAGCGTAGGCAGGGAGTGGGAGACCCAGTACTTC. Full variable domain (missing parts from reference TRBV9 and TRBJ2-5): DSGVTQTPKHLITATGQRVTLRCSPRSGDLSVYWYQQSLDQGLQFLIQYYNGEERAKGNILERFSAQQFPDLHSELNLSSLELGDSALYFCASSVGREWETQYFGPGTRLLVL.